The present entry profiles one T cell receptor beta chain with its context. Its specificity is not known. The source of the sample is a study of a mutant IDH1 vaccine in newly diagnosed glioma. Looking at the study overall: Before enrollment, patients got radiotherapy alone, temozolomide alone, or mostly the combination.

The V gene's germline CDR1 is LGHNT and CDR2 FRNRAP. The ends lost 0 bases at V and 6 bases at J; junction bases unmatched: 2. The CDR3 length is 13 residues. Indicated time point: week 47, end of study. The study gave 300 ug of mutant IDH1 20-mer peptide per vaccine dose, with topical imiquimod. The assay was immunoSEQ multiplex PCR, and TCRdb's table has in-frame clones only and misses some. This table has about 50,000 clones, around 85% appearing once. Specimen: PBMCs, collected from a glioma patient whose treatment included an IDH1 peptide vaccine. The sequence was collected from a young woman with glioma. Some clones in this sample may be carry-over from other donors' samples. The chain recombines TRBV12-5 with TRBJ2-7, with 7 bases fitting TRBD1. The CDR3 nucleotides read TGTGCTAGTGGTTTGGTTGACAGGGCCGAGCAGTACTTC. Translating it yields CASGLVDRAEQYF.